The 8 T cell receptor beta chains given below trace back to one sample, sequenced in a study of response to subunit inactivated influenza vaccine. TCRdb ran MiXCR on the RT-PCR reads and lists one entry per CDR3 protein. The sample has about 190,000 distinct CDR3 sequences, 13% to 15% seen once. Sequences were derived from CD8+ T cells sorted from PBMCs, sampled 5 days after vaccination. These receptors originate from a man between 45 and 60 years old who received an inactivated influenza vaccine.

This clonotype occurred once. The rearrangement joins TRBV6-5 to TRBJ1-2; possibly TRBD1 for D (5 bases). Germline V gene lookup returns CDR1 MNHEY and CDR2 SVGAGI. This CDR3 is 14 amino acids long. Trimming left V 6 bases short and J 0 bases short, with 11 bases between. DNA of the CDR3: TGTGCCAGCAGCCAAAAGGGACCTAACTATGGCTACACCTTC. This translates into CASSQKGPNYGYTF.

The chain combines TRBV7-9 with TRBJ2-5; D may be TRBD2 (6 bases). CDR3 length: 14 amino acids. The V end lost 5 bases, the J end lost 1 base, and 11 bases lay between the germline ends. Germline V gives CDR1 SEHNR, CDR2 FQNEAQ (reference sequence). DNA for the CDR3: TGTGCCAGCAGCCCTCGGGACTCCCAAGAGACCCAGTACTTC. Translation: CASSPRDSQETQYF.

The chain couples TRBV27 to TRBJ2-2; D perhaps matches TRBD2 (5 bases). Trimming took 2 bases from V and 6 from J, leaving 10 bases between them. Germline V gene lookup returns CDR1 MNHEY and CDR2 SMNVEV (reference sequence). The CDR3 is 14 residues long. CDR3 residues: CASSLTRVPGELFF. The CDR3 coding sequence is TGTGCCAGCAGTTTAACGCGGGTTCCCGGGGAGCTGTTTTTT.

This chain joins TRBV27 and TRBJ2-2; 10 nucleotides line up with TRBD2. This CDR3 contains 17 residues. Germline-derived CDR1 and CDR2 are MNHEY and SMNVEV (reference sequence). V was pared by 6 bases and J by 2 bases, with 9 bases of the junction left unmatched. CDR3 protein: CASSLLELAGNTGELFF. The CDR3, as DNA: TGTGCCAGCAGCCTCCTAGAACTAGCGGGAAACACCGGGGAGCTGTTTTTT.

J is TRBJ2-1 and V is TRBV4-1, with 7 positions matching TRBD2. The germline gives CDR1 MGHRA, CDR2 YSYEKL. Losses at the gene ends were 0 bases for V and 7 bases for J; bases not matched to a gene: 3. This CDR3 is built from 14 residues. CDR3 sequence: CASSQDRGGNEQFF. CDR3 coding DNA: TGCGCCAGCAGCCAAGATCGGGGAGGGAATGAGCAGTTCTTC.

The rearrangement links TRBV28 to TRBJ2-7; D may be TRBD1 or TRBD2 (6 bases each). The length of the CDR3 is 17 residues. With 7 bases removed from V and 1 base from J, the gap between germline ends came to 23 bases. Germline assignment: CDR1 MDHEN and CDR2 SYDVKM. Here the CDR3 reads CASNEVAGGHPSYEQYF. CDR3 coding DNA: TGTGCCAGCAACGAGGTGGCCGGGGGACACCCTTCCTACGAGCAGTACTTC.

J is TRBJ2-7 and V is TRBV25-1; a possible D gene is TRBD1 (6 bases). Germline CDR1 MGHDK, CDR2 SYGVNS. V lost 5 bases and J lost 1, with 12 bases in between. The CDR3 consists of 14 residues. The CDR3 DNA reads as TGTGCCAGCAGTACCGGGACACTTTCCTACGAGCAGTACTTC. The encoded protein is CASSTGTLSYEQYF.

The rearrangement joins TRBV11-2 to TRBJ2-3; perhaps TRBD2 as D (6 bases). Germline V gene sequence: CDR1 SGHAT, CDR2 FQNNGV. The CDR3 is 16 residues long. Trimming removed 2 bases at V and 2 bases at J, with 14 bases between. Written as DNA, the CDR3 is TGTGCCAGCAGCTTATTTAGCGGCGGGCACACAGATACGCAGTATTTT. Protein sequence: CASSLFSGGHTDTQYF.